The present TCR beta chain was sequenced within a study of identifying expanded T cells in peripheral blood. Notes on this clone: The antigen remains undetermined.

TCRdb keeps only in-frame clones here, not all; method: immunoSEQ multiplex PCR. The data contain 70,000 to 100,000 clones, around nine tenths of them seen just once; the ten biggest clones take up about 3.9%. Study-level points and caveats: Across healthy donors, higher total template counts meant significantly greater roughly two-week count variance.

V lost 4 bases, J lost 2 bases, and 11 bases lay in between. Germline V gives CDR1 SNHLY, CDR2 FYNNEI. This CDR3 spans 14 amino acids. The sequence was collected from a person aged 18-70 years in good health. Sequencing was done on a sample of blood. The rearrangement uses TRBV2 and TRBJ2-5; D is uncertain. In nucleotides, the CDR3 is TGTGCCAGCAGTGCGGTCGGAGCGCAAGAGACCCAGTACTTC. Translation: CASSAVGAQETQYF.